A selection of T cell receptor beta chains follows, all from one sample in a study of OX40 agonist ivuxolimab in advanced cancers. Assay: immunoSEQ multiplex PCR; the TCRdb copy retains only in-frame clones and omits some. The table includes approximately 84,000 clones, roughly 90% detected once. Sequencing used CD4+ or CD8+ T cells sorted from blood, obtained in a trial of the OX40 agonist ivuxolimab. The receptor set was obtained from an adult with an advanced solid tumor such as melanoma, head and neck, liver or kidney cancer. CDR3s include the opening cysteine and the closing phenylalanine or tryptophan. Each record gives: V gene, J gene, CDR3 protein.

TRBV27	TRBJ2-4	CASSPLGWVAGSQNIQYF
TRBV7-9	TRBJ2-3	CASSTIMGTVDTQYF
TRBV27	TRBJ2-1	CASSLFGIAGSFYNEQFF
TRBV30	TRBJ1-2	CAWSVFQGSYGYTF
TRBV6-1	TRBJ1-5	CASSAQGQLYSNQPQHF
TRBV6-1	TRBJ1-6	CATLQQSSYNSPLHF
TRBV5-1	TRBJ1-1	CASSLAPLNTEAFF
TRBV28	TRBJ2-7	CASITAGQTYEQYF
TRBV7-9	TRBJ1-4	CASTEMSGTANEKLFF
TRBV2	TRBJ1-6	CASKIQGDSPLHF
TRBV30	TRBJ2-7	CAWEAGGLSYEQYF
TRBV27	TRBJ2-6	CASSGANVLTF
TRBV29-1	TRBJ2-5	CSVTVGVETQYF
TRBV30	TRBJ1-1	CAWGGQGNTEAFF
TRBV30	TRBJ1-1	CAWSADLRSTEAFF
TRBV2	TRBJ1-1	CASSFRDIEAFF
TRBV7-3	TRBJ1-6	CASSFRGGSPLHF
TRBV27	TRBJ1-2	CASSLSTESYGYTF
TRBV5-4	TRBJ1-1	CASSLATGPNTEAFF
TRBV11-2	TRBJ2-2	CASSLPGGVRNTGELFF
TRBV28	TRBJ2-1	CASSWGEQFF
TRBV28	TRBJ1-2	CASSSINREQDGYTF
TRBV6-1	TRBJ1-5	CASSENRRNQPQHF
TRBV19	TRBJ2-1	CASSIRQGPYNEQFF
TRBV5-1	TRBJ1-2	CASSLRGPTWDGYTF
TRBV7-9	TRBJ2-5	CASSAGTSGRDAETQYF
TRBV9	TRBJ2-1	CASSVDGTASSYNEQFF
TRBV11-3	TRBJ2-7	CASSFIQVSSYEQYF
TRBV6-6	TRBJ1-4	CASSKRQGPTNEKLFF
TRBV25-1	TRBJ2-1	CASLGERGSSYNEQFF
TRBV7-2	TRBJ2-5	CASSLWQAGDAETQYF
TRBV28	TRBJ1-2	CASTLGGTGVYGYTF
TRBV18	TRBJ2-5	CASSRGTGQETQYF
TRBV5-4	TRBJ1-5	CASSFQGPGQPQHF
TRBV7-7	TRBJ2-3	CASSPIAGSTDTQYF
TRBV7-9	TRBJ2-1	CASRLTWKEGRGEQFF
TRBV7-2	TRBJ2-1	CASSLSSYYNEQFF
TRBV7-8	TRBJ1-5	CASSLGSVGSTGPQHF
TRBV30	TRBJ2-3	CAWSLAGTRDTQYF
TRBV5-1	TRBJ2-3	CASSKRTSGSSDTQYF
TRBV19	TRBJ2-7	CASSLVNQGAVVYEQYF
TRBV29-1	TRBJ2-5	CSVERRQGETQYF
TRBV6-4	TRBJ2-3	CASSDSLAADTQYF
TRBV5-1	TRBJ2-2	CASSGGLAGGRRDTGELFF
TRBV27	.	CASRHLQGASSYEQYF
TRBV29-1	TRBJ2-3	CSVLLTDTQYF
TRBV28	TRBJ2-7	CASSPRGNYEQYF
TRBV15	TRBJ2-1	CATSKGSSLYEQFF
TRBV6-6	TRBJ2-2	CASSSPDRTGELFF
TRBV14	TRBJ2-3	CASSQDKRGWTGDTQYF
TRBV5-1	TRBJ2-3	CASSPQGGGSTDTQYF
TRBV2	TRBJ2-7	CASSWDRDRVSYEQYF
TRBV5-1	TRBJ1-4	CASSLEGGRGEKLFF
TRBV5-1	TRBJ2-4	CASSFERGLAKNIQYF
TRBV5-1	TRBJ1-4	CASSLNGGPEKLFF
TRBV10-3	TRBJ1-1	CAVNTGTGFFTEAFF
TRBV5-1	TRBJ2-5	CASSLGPGTTWETQYF